These 16 T cell receptor beta chains originate from one sample sequenced in a study of blood T cell repertoires in COVID-19. Only in-frame clones appear in the TCRdb table, and some are missing; sequencing was by immunoSEQ multiplex PCR. The sample shows some 220,000 clones, 86% of them seen only once. Material for sequencing was PBMCs or T cells enriched from blood (not recorded which). The receptors originated from a woman in her fifties or sixties in a cohort exposed to, infected with or recovered from COVID-19 (not recorded which).

The chain carries TRBV7-9 and TRBJ1-1, with a tentative D call TRBD1 (5 bases). Trimming took 8 bases from V and 4 from J, leaving 14 bases between them. This CDR3 spans 13 amino acids. Germline CDR1 and CDR2: SEHNR and FQNEAQ (reference sequence). This CDR3 is CASRGSRGTEAFF. DNA of the CDR3: TGTGCCAGCCGGGGGAGTCGGGGCACTGAAGCTTTCTTT. Based on the CDR3 plus reference TRBV7-9 and TRBJ1-1, the full variable domain is DTGVSQNPRHKITKRGQNVTFRCDPISEHNRLYWYRQTLGQGPEFLTYFQNEAQLEKSRLLSDRFSAERPKGSFSTLEIQRTEQGDSAMYLCASRGSRGTEAFFGQGTRLTVV.

The chain employs TRBV5-4 and TRBJ2-5; D gene ambiguous. V lost 1 base and J lost 3, with 13 bases in between. Germline V gene sequence: CDR1 SGHNT, CDR2 YYREEE (reference sequence). The CDR3 length is 15 residues. The CDR3 sequence: CASSLRTTWEETQYF. The CDR3 DNA is TGTGCCAGCAGCTTGCGAACTACCTGGGAAGAGACCCAGTACTTC. The full variable domain, rest sourced from reference TRBV5-4 and TRBJ2-5, is ETGVTQSPTHLIKTRGQQVTLRCSSQSGHNTVSWYQQALGQGPQFIFQYYREEENGRGNFPPRFSGLQFPNYSSELNVNALELDDSALYLCASSLRTTWEETQYFGPGTRLLVL.

This rearrangement joins TRBV29-1 to TRBJ1-2; D is unresolved. Germline V gene sequence: CDR1 SQVTM, CDR2 ANQGSEA. The CDR3 consists of 11 residues. Trimming stripped 6 bases from V and 8 bases from J, with 13 bases between. The chain's CDR3 is CSVNLWEGYTF. The CDR3 nucleotides are TGCAGCGTAAACTTGTGGGAGGGCTACACCTTC.

V and J are TRBV11-3 and TRBJ2-3, with D perhaps TRBD2 (5 bases). Germline V gene lookup returns CDR1 SGHNT and CDR2 YENEEA. CDR3 size: 13 residues. V was clipped by 5 bases and J by 3 bases, with 9 bases between them. DNA of the CDR3: TGTGCCAGCAGCGCCCGCGGGACAGATACGCAGTATTTT. It is translated as CASSARGTDTQYF.

The chain recombines TRBV28 with TRBJ1-5; TRBD1 is a possible D gene (5 bases). The length of the CDR3 is 18 residues. V was pared by 2 bases and J by 0 bases, with 17 bases between. Germline-derived CDR1 and CDR2 are MDHEN and SYDVKM. CDR3 region: CASSLRPGFGYSNQPQHF. CDR3 bases: TGTGCCAGCAGTTTACGGCCAGGGTTTGGTTATAGCAATCAGCCCCAGCATTTT.

The rearrangement joins TRBV28 to TRBJ2-3; TRBD1 agrees at 7 bases. Trimming cost V 4 bases and J 2 bases; bases outside gene matches: 3. Germline V gene sequence: CDR1 MDHEN, CDR2 SYDVKM. The CDR3 runs to 14 residues. CDR3 sequence reads: CASSSGGSTDTQYF. Written as DNA, the CDR3 is TGTGCCAGCAGTTCAGGGGGTTCCACAGATACGCAGTATTTT.

As concerns this clone: The junction departs from germline at one end; a sequencing error may be responsible. Other DNA sequences within the sample encode an identical CDR3. The genes are TRBV5-1 and TRBJ2-7; a possible D gene is TRBD1 (6 bases). The CDR3 spans 12 residues. Germline V gene lookup returns CDR1 SGHRS and CDR2 YFSETQ. The CDR3 coding sequence is TGCGCCAGCAGTTTGGACAGAAGCGAGCAGTACTTC. Amino acid sequence: CASSLDRSEQYF.

The chain couples TRBV6-5 to TRBJ1-3; D ambiguous. Trimming pared 10 bases from V and 2 bases from J, leaving 9 bases between. Germline CDR1 reads MNHEY; CDR2 reads SVGAGI. This CDR3 comprises 12 residues. CDR3 residues: CATTSPGNTIYF. The CDR3, as DNA: TGTGCCACCACATCACCTGGAAACACCATATATTTT.

The chain has TRBV21-1 and TRBJ2-7; the listed D gene, TRBD2, was not tested against the DNA. TRBV21-1 is reported as a pseudogene. This CDR3 comprises 11 residues. CDR3 DNA sequence: TGTGCCAGGAGGGACTGCGGCGAGCAGTACTTC. Amino acid sequence: CARRDCGEQYF.

V usage is TRBV3-1 (or the pseudogene TRBV3-2) and J usage is TRBJ1-5, with D possibly matching TRBD1 (6 bases). Germline V gene data show CDR1 as LGHDT and CDR2 as YNNKEL (reference sequence). The V gene lost 1 base and the J gene lost 5 bases, with 12 bases spanning the gap. The CDR3 spans 15 residues. CDR3 sequence reads: CASSQGTEIYQPQHF. DNA for the CDR3: TGTGCCAGCAGCCAAGGGACAGAGATCTATCAGCCCCAGCATTTT.

The chain combines TRBV4-3 with TRBJ1-1, with D unclear. The CDR3 is 14 residues long. Germline assignment: CDR1 LGHNA and CDR2 YSLEER. Trimming shortened V by 2 bases and J by 1 base, and 8 bases separated the two germline ends. The CDR3 region is CASSQSARNTEAFF. CDR3 in DNA: TGCGCCAGCAGCCAATCCGCGCGGAACACTGAAGCTTTCTTT.

The chain joins TRBV12-3 or TRBV12-4 to TRBJ1-6; the D gene is possibly TRBD1 (5 bases). Trimming stripped 6 bases from V and 8 bases from J, with 11 bases between. The CDR3 consists of 13 residues. The CDR3 bases are TGTGCCAGCAGGCAAATCAGGGATTCACCCCTCCACTTT. Translated, it gives CASRQIRDSPLHF.

V usage is TRBV11-2 and J usage is TRBJ2-7; the D gene is possibly TRBD2 (6 bases). V lost 1 base and J 12 bases, leaving 19 bases between the germline ends. CDR3 length equals 14 residues. In germline, CDR1 is SGHAT, CDR2 FQNNGV. The CDR3 coding sequence is TGTGCCAGCAGCTTAGTACTAGCTATTAGGTCCGTGTACTTC. Amino acid sequence: CASSLVLAIRSVYF.

The V call is TRBV3-1 (or the pseudogene TRBV3-2), the J call TRBJ1-1; D gene ambiguous. The CDR3 is 11 residues long. CDR1 and CDR2 (germline): LGHDT, YNNKEL (reference sequence). With 0 bases removed from V and 7 bases from J, the gap between germline ends came to 3 bases. The CDR3 region is CASSQDSEAFF. The CDR3 DNA follows: TGTGCCAGCAGCCAAGACAGTGAAGCTTTCTTT.

Here the CDR3 reads CASSPRQGLSYEQYF. As DNA, the CDR3 is TGTGCCAGCAGCCCCCGACAGGGCCTATCCTACGAGCAGTACTTC. The chain uses TRBV11-2 and TRBJ2-7; 7 positions agree with TRBD1. Germline CDR1 SGHAT, CDR2 FQNNGV. CDR3 length: 15 amino acids. V shed 5 bases and J 1 base; nucleotides not matched to a gene: 8.

The gene calls are TRBV27 and TRBJ1-5; tentative D call: TRBD1 (5 bases). CDR1 is MNHEY, CDR2 SMNVEV, per germline (reference sequence). V lost 6 bases and J lost 3, with 18 bases in between. This CDR3 has 16 residues. CDR3 sequence: CASRKGITDVNQPQHF. The CDR3 DNA is TGTGCCAGCAGGAAGGGGATTACGGATGTCAATCAGCCCCAGCATTTT.